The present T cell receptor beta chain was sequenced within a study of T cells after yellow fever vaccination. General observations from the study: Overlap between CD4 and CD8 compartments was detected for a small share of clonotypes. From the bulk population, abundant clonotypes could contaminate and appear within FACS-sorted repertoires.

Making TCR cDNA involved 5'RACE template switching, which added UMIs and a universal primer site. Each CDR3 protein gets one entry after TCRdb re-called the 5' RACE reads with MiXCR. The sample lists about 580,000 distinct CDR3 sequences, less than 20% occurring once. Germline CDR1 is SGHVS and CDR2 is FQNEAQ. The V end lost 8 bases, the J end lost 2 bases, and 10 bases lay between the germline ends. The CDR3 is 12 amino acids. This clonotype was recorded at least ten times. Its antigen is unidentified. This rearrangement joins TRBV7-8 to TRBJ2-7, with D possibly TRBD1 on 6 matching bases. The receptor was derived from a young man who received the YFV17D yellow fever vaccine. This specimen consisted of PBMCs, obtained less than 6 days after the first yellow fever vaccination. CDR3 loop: CASPKGAYEQYV. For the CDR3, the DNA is TGTGCCAGCCCTAAGGGGGCCTACGAGCAGTACGTC.